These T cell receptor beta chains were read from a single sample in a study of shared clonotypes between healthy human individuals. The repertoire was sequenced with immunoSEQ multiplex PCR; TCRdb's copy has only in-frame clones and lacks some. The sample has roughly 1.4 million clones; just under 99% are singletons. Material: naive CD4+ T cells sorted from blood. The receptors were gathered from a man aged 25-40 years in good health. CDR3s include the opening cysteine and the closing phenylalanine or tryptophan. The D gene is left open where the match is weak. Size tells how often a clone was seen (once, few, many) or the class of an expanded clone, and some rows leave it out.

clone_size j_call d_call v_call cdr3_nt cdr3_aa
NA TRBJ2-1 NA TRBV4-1 TGCGCCAGCAGCCAAGAGGTACAGAACAATGAGCAGTTCTTC CASSQEVQNNEQFF
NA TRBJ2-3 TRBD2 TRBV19 TGTGCCAGTAGTATAAGTGGCCCAGCGGGAGGCACAGATACGCAGTATTTT CASSISGPAGGTDTQYF
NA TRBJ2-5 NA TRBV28 TGTGCCAGCAGTTTATACGGAGAGACCCAGTACTTC CASSLYGETQYF
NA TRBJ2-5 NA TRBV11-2 TGTGCCAGCAGCTTTGGGGGACAAGAGACCCAGTACTTC CASSFGGQETQYF
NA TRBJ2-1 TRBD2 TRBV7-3 TGTGCCAGCAGCTTAACAGCTAGCGGGAGGTACAATGAGCAGTTCTTC CASSLTASGRYNEQFF
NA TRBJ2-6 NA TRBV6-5 TGTGCCAGCAGTCAGCCAGGGGCCAACGTCCTGACTTTC CASSQPGANVLTF
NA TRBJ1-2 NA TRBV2 TGTGCCAGCAGAACAGGGTCCCCTGCTATTGGCTACACCTTC CASRTGSPAIGYTF
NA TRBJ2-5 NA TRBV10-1 TGCGCCAGCAGTGATACCAGGGGTGAGACCCAGTACTTC CASSDTRGETQYF
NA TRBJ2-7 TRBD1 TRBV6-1 TGTGCCAGCAGAGCAGGGGGCGAGCAGTACTTC CASRAGGEQYF
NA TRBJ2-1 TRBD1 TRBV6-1 TGTGCCAGCAGTGCAGGGACAGCCTCCTACAATGAGCAGTTCTTC CASSAGTASYNEQFF
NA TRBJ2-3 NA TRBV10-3 TGTGCCATCAGGGAGCGAGGCCCTAGCTTTCTCGCAGATACGCAGTATTTT CAIRERGPSFLADTQYF
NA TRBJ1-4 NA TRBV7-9 TGTGCCAGCAGCTTAGGGGCAGGGATTAATGAAAAACTGTTTTTT CASSLGAGINEKLFF
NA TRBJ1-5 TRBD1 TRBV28 TGTGCCAGCAGTTCGCGGACAGGGGCCGATCAGCCCCAGCATTTT CASSSRTGADQPQHF
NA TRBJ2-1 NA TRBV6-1 TGTGCCAGCAGTGGGCATGGACAGAGAGTATACAATGAGCAGTTCTTC CASSGHGQRVYNEQFF
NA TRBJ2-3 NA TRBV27 TGTGCCAGCAGTTTGGGACGCCAGAGCACAGATACGCAGTATTTT CASSLGRQSTDTQYF
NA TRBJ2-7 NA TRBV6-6 TGTGCTATAGGAGGGTACGAGCAGTACTTC CAIGGYEQYF
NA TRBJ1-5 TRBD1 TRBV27 TGTGCCAGCAGTGAAAGACAGGGGGGAACTCAGCCCCAGCATTTT CASSERQGGTQPQHF
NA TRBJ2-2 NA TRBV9 TGTGCCAGCAGCGTAGGGGCGGGAAGGGAGACCGGGGAGCTGTTTTTT CASSVGAGRETGELFF
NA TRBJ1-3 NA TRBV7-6 TGTGCCAGCAGCTTAGAGGCCGGCACCATATATTTT CASSLEAGTIYF
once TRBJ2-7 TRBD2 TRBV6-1 TGTGCCAGCAGGAGACTAGCGGGGGTACCTGAGGAGCAGTACTTC CASRRLAGVPEEQYF
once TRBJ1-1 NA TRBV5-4 TGTGCCAGCAGCTTGGTTAAAACGGGACAAATAAACACTGAAGCTTTCTTT CASSLVKTGQINTEAFF
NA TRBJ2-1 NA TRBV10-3 TGTGCCACCGGCGGGGTTAGCTCCTACAATGAGCAGTTCTTC CATGGVSSYNEQFF